A single sample is the source of the 9 T cell receptor beta chains below, sequenced in a study of blood T cells in healthy people across ages. For the second PCR, which ran for roughly 6 to 11 cycles, a sample-barcoded 5' primer and a J-beta primer mix were used. TCRdb re-derived calls from the 5' RACE reads in MiXCR, one entry per CDR3 protein. The table records approximately 810,000 distinct CDR3 sequences, around 36% of them present only once. The sequenced material came from blood. Every receptor here comes from a man aged 18 to 35 in good health.

This clonotype appeared a few times. The chain employs TRBV6-1 and TRBJ1-5, with unresolved D. V lost 6 bases, J lost 1 base, and 19 bases lay in between. Germline V gene data show CDR1 as MNHNS and CDR2 as SASEGT. This CDR3 has 17 residues. The CDR3 sequence is CASRRDGTSASNQPQHF. Here the CDR3 DNA reads TGTGCCAGCAGGCGCGACGGTACCTCCGCGAGCAATCAGCCCCAGCATTTT.

This clonotype turned up a few times. V usage is TRBV5-4 and J usage is TRBJ2-4; 8 positions agree with TRBD1. Matching the DNA end better, TRBJ2-7 makes the J call doubtful. Germline V lookup: CDR1 SGHNT, CDR2 YYREEE (reference sequence). The CDR3 has 15 amino acids. The DNA for the CDR3 is TGTGCCAGCAGCTGGGGACCGGGACAGGCCTACGAGCAGTACTTC. Translation gives CASSWGPGQAYEQYF.

This clonotype has just a few counts. The rearrangement uses TRBV6-2 or TRBV6-3 and TRBJ2-1; 7 nucleotides match TRBD2. Germline lookup yields CDR1 MNHEY and CDR2 SVGEGT. V was pared by 6 bases and J by 0 bases, with 5 bases of the junction left unmatched. The CDR3 length is 15 residues. The DNA of the CDR3 is TGTGCCAGCAGCGTAGCGGGTGCCTCCTACAATGAGCAGTTCTTC. Translation: CASSVAGASYNEQFF.

CDR3 residues: CASAFRQGGFNEKLFF. The CDR3 DNA follows: TGTGCCAGCGCCTTTCGACAGGGCGGGTTTAATGAAAAACTGTTTTTT. V and J are TRBV12-3 or TRBV12-4 and TRBJ1-4; 7 bases are a match to TRBD1. The CDR3 loop spans 16 amino acids. V shed 8 bases, J shed 4 bases, and the junction held 13 bases outside the gene matches.

The rearrangement links TRBV5-1 to TRBJ2-7; 9 nucleotides line up with TRBD2. Trimming cost V 0 bases and J 7 bases; bases outside gene matches: 5. Per the germline V gene, CDR1 is SGHRS and CDR2 is YFSETQ. The CDR3 sequence is 14 residues long. In DNA, the CDR3 is TGCGCCAGCAGCTTGGGCGGGGGGGTAAATGAGCAGTACTTC. Translating gives CASSLGGGVNEQYF.

The chain links TRBV28 to TRBJ2-7, with no clear D. CDR1 and CDR2 from the germline V gene are MDHEN and SYDVKM. V shed 7 bases and J shed 3 bases, with 19 bases lying between them. The CDR3 runs to 15 residues. CDR3: CASKTKDRANYEQYF. The CDR3 bases are TGTGCCAGCAAAACCAAAGACCGGGCTAACTACGAGCAGTACTTC.

The chain links TRBV4-2 to TRBJ2-6, with D hard to call. Trimming stripped 1 base from V and 6 bases from J, with 4 bases between. The CDR3 covers 13 residues. Germline V CDR1 and CDR2: LGHNA, YNFKEQ. The CDR3 spells CASSQVLANVLTF. The CDR3 coding sequence is TGTGCCAGCAGCCAAGTACTGGCCAACGTCCTGACTTTC.

This clonotype appeared a few times. One junction end disagrees with the germline gene, perhaps due to a read error. The chain uses TRBV12-3 or TRBV12-4 and TRBJ2-7, with 8 bases aligning to TRBD2. The CDR3 consists of 13 residues. In DNA form, the CDR3 reads TGTGCCAGCAGTGTAGCGGGACAACTCGAGCAGTACTTC. Protein sequence: CASSVAGQLEQYF.

About this clonotype itself: Just one base apart from a much larger clone, this may be a read error. The chain uses TRBV28 and TRBJ2-7; tentative D call: TRBD1 (6 bases). The V end lost 9 bases, the J end lost 1 base, and 10 bases lay between the germline ends. This CDR3 is built from 12 residues. Looked up from germline, CDR1 is MDHEN and CDR2 is SYDVKM. The CDR3 loop reads CARGQQSYEQYF. For the CDR3, the DNA is TGTGCCAGAGGACAGCAATCCTACGAGCAGTACTTC.